The next 6 T cell receptor beta chains were all read from a single sample in a study of shared clonotypes between healthy human individuals. As defined, naive CD8 cells were CD45RO-negative and positively selected for CCR7, with terminally differentiated effector memory CD45RA+ cells excluded. Profiling relied on immunoSEQ multiplex PCR, and the TCRdb table lists in-frame clones only, not all of them. This table holds some 2,100,000 clones, approximately 94% found once. The material sequenced was naive CD8+ T cells from PBMCs. Every receptor here comes from a young man in good health. Some clones in this sample may be carry-over from other donors' samples.

V is TRBV28 and J is TRBJ1-4; 7 bases line up with TRBD1. The CDR3 is made up of 12 amino acids. In germline, CDR1 is MDHEN, CDR2 SYDVKM. The ends lost 8 bases at V and 8 bases at J; junction bases unmatched: 5. The CDR3 bases are TGTGCCAGCCAGGGGGGGCTCGAAAAACTGTTTTTT. It specifies CASQGGLEKLFF. Drawing the rest from reference TRBV28 and TRBJ1-4, the complete variable domain is DVKVTQSSRYLVKRTGEKVFLECVQDMDHENMFWYRQDPGLGLRLIYFSYDVKMKEKGDIPEGYSVSREKKERFSLILESASTNQTSMYLCASQGGLEKLFFGSGTQLSVL.

This clone was counted a single time. The chain recombines TRBV11-2 with TRBJ2-3; the D is unclear. This CDR3 comprises 12 residues. The germline V gene has CDR1 SGHAT and CDR2 FQNNGV. V lost 4 bases and J lost 9, with 11 bases in between. CDR3 nucleotide sequence: TGTGCCAGCAGCTCGATAATTTCCACGCAGTATTTT. The encoded protein is CASSSIISTQYF.

The DNA of the CDR3 is TGTGCCTGGAGGGCCAGAATCTATAATTCACCCCTCCACTTT. Its translation: CAWRARIYNSPLHF. The V gene is TRBV30, the J gene TRBJ1-6; D uncertain. Germline CDR1 reads GTSNPN; CDR2 reads SVGIG (reference sequence). Trimming took off 3 bases at V and 3 bases at J, with 9 bases between the two ends. The CDR3 totals 14 residues.

V is TRBV7-9 and J is TRBJ2-7; D might be TRBD2 (6 bases). The CDR3 has 16 residues. Trimming removed 1 base at V and 2 bases at J, with 15 bases between. Germline V lookup: CDR1 SEHNR, CDR2 FQNEAQ (reference sequence). CDR3 nucleotide sequence: TGTGCCAGCAGCTTAGAATCGGCCGGGAGCCCCTACGAGCAGTACTTC. This gives the protein CASSLESAGSPYEQYF.

The chain joins TRBV19 to TRBJ1-1; D remains unclear. Deletions cut 1 base from V and 0 bases from J, with 9 bases between. The CDR3 spans 15 residues. Per the germline V gene, CDR1 is LNHDA and CDR2 is SQIVND (reference sequence). The CDR3 loop reads CASSIVRMMNTEAFF. The CDR3 region has the DNA TGTGCCAGTAGTATAGTTCGCATGATGAACACTGAAGCTTTCTTT.

This clone was recorded a few times. This chain uses TRBV4-2 with TRBJ1-5; 11 positions match TRBD1. This CDR3 comprises 16 residues. Germline V lookup: CDR1 LGHNA, CDR2 YNFKEQ. Trimming at V came to 0 bases and at J to 7 bases, leaving 5 bases not matched to a gene. CDR3 nucleotides: TGTGCCAGCAGCCAAGACAGGACAGGGGGCGGACAGCCCCAGCATTTT. This codes for CASSQDRTGGGQPQHF.